The rows below give T cell receptor beta chains drawn from one sample of a study of T cell repertoires in aging, cancer and after chemotherapy. TCRdb called the multiplex PCR reads again in MiXCR, with one record for every CDR3 protein. The sample has 900 to 1,500 distinct CDR3 sequences, around 30% seen once; the top ten hold roughly 13%. Sequences were obtained from blood. All receptors come from a human donor with a solid tumor. Both conserved end residues are part of each CDR3. The order of the fields is V gene, J gene, CDR3 length, D gene, clone size, CDR3 protein. A D gene is named only where the DNA matches it firmly. Clone size is stated in some rows and not others, as once, few, many or a class when expanded.

TRBV6-2/TRBV6-3	TRBJ1-1	15	TRBD1	medium-sized	CASRPTGQINTEAFF
TRBV6-2/TRBV6-3	TRBJ1-5	13	NA	large	CASSWQAYQPQHF
TRBV20-1	TRBJ1-2	13	NA	large	CSAKKSENYGYTF
TRBV30	TRBJ2-7	14	TRBD1	few	CAWSTGTGIYEQYF
TRBV5-1	TRBJ1-1	15	TRBD1	NA	CASSPATGLDTEAFF
TRBV6-1	TRBJ2-5	15	TRBD2	medium-sized	CASSVGLAGEETQYF
TRBV6-2/TRBV6-3	TRBJ1-1	14	NA	medium-sized	CASSYGTLNTEAFF
TRBV19	TRBJ1-6	16	NA	large	CASSIVGGKGNSPLHF
TRBV5-5	TRBJ2-7	18	TRBD2	medium-sized	CASSLGLLKERGHYEQYF
TRBV5-5	TRBJ2-7	15	TRBD2	medium-sized	CASSPGLANSYEQYF